These T cell receptor beta chains were read from a single sample in a study of regulatory T cells in long-lasting Graves disease. TCRdb reanalysed the multiplex PCR reads using MiXCR and keeps one entry per CDR3 protein. The table records around 250,000 distinct CDR3 sequences, about 19% of them present only once. The sample consisted of peripheral blood mononuclear cells (PBMCs), taken at new diagnosis, from a patient treated with antithyroid drugs. The receptors were gathered from a female donor with Graves disease. The CDR3 runs from the conserved cysteine through the conserved F or W. The D gene is left open where the match is weak. Some rows have no size entry. The others give once, few or many, or a class for an expanded clone.

>TRBJ2-7|.|14|TRBV5-1|many
TGTGCCAGCAGCCCCAGACTAGACCCCTACGAGCAGTACTTC
CASSPRLDPYEQYF
>TRBJ1-2|.|13|TRBV2|.
TGTGCCAGCAGTGAAAGGGAAATCTATGGCTACACCTTC
CASSEREIYGYTF
>TRBJ1-6|.|15|TRBV28|many
TGTGCCAGCAGTTTGATAGGGGTTTATAATTCACCCCTCCACTTT
CASSLIGVYNSPLHF
>TRBJ1-3|TRBD1|15|TRBV20-1|.
TGCAGCGCAGATTCAGGGGGAACGGCTGGAAACACCATATATTTT
CSADSGGTAGNTIYF
>TRBJ2-1|.|11|TRBV5-1|many
TGCGCCAGCAGCAACTACAATGAGCAGTTCTTC
CASSNYNEQFF
>TRBJ1-3|.|14|TRBV2|many
TGTGCCAGCAGTCAAGCGGGGAGGGTGGGCACCATATATTTT
CASSQAGRVGTIYF
>TRBJ2-3|.|15|TRBV6-5|many
TGTGCCAGCAGTTACGACGGGGGGCTCACAGATACGCAGTATTTT
CASSYDGGLTDTQYF
>TRBJ2-7|TRBD2|15|TRBV13|many
TGTGCCAGCAGCTTAGGCTCGACTAGCGCCTACGAGCAGTACTTC
CASSLGSTSAYEQYF
>TRBJ2-3|TRBD2|14|TRBV28|once
TGTGCCAGCAGAGGGACTAGCGGGGGAGGTACGCAGTATTTT
CASRGTSGGGTQYF
>TRBJ2-3|.|14|TRBV7-2|many
TGTGCCAGCAGCTCAGGGGGGGGCACAGATACGCAGTATTTT
CASSSGGGTDTQYF
>TRBJ2-5|.|14|TRBV5-4|many
TGTGCCAGCAGCTTGCCCTTGGACCAAGAGACCCAGTACTTC
CASSLPLDQETQYF
>TRBJ2-1|.|15|TRBV7-9|.
TGTGCCAGCAGCTTAGCTCAGGGCAAAAACCTTGAGCAGTTCTTC
CASSLAQGKNLEQFF
>TRBJ2-2|TRBD1|16|TRBV7-9|many
TGTGCCAGCAGCTTAGCGGACAGGCGACCCACCGGGGAGCTGTTTTTT
CASSLADRRPTGELFF
>TRBJ2-1|TRBD2|15|TRBV15|many
TGTGCCACCAGCAGCCCTAGCGGGAGCTACAATGAGCAGTTCTTC
CATSSPSGSYNEQFF
>TRBJ2-7|.|14|TRBV5-1|.
TGCGCCAGCAGCCTCCAAGCGAGCTCCTACGAGCAGTACTTC
CASSLQASSYEQYF
>TRBJ2-5|TRBD1|16|TRBV28|many
TGTGCCAGCAGTTCACCGGGACAGGGGTACGGAGAGACCCAGTACTTC
CASSSPGQGYGETQYF
>TRBJ2-7|.|16|TRBV5-4|many
TGTGCCAGCAGCTTGGGTAAGCGGAGGAGCTCGGGGGAGCAGTACTTC
CASSLGKRRSSGEQYF
>TRBJ1-5|.|12|TRBV28|many
TGTGCCAGCAGCCCTAAGGCTCAGCCCCAGCATTTT
CASSPKAQPQHF
>TRBJ2-3|TRBD1|11|TRBV5-1|many
TGTGCCAGCACCCCGGACAGGACGCAGTATTTT
CASTPDRTQYF
>TRBJ1-5|.|15|TRBV2|many
TGTGCCAGCAGTGAAGGAAGGGGTGTCAGTCAGCCCCAGCATTTT
CASSEGRGVSQPQHF
>TRBJ1-4|.|15|TRBV9|.
TGTGCCAGCAGCGTGGCGGGGGGAACGAATGAAAAACTGTTTTTT
CASSVAGGTNEKLFF
>TRBJ2-3|TRBD2|16|TRBV7-6|.
TGTGCCAGCAGCTCCTTAGCGGGGGGGATCACAGATACGCAGTATTTT
CASSSLAGGITDTQYF
>TRBJ2-2|.|11|TRBV30|many
TGTGCCTGGAGTGTTGACGGGGAGCTGTTTTTT
CAWSVDGELFF
>TRBJ1-5|.|17|TRBV5-6|many
TGTGCCAGCAGCCGCCGAGGAGCTACTGGTAGCAATCAGCCCCAGCATTTT
CASSRRGATGSNQPQHF
>TRBJ1-1|TRBD1|14|TRBV5-1|many
TGCGCCAGCAGCCCTACAGGGGTTCGCGCTGAAGCTTTCTTT
CASSPTGVRAEAFF
>TRBJ2-5|.|14|TRBV6-2/TRBV6-3|many
TGTGCCAGCAGTTACGACGCCTCCCAAGAGACCCAGTACTTC
CASSYDASQETQYF
>TRBJ2-7|.|13|TRBV28|.
TGTGCCAGCAGAAACGAGGAGGGGTACGCTCAGTACTTC
CASRNEEGYAQYF
>TRBJ2-7|.|13|TRBV20-1|few
TGCAGTGCTAGAGGGACGTATCGGGGCGAGCAGTACTTC
CSARGTYRGEQYF